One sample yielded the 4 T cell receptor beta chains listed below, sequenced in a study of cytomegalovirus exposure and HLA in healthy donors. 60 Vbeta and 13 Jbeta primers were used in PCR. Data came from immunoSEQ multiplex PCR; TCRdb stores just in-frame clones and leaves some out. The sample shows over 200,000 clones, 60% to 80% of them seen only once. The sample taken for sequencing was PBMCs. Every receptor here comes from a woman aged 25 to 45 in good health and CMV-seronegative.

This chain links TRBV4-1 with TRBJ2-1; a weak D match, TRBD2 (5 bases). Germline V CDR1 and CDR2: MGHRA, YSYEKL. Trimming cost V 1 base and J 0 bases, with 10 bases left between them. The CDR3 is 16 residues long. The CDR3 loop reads CASSQGGSSSYNEQFF. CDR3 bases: TGCGCCAGCAGCCAAGGTGGGAGTAGCTCCTACAATGAGCAGTTCTTC.

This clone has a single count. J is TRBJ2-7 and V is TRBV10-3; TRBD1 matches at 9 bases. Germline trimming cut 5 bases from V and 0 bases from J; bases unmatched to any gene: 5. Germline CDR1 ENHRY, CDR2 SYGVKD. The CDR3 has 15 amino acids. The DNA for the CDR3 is TGTGCCATCAGTTCGGGACAGGGAGTCTCCTACGAGCAGTACTTC. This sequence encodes CAISSGQGVSYEQYF.

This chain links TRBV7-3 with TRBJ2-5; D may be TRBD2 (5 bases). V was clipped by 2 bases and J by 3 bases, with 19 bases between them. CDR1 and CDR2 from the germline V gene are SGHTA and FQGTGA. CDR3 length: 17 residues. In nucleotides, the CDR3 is TGTGCCAGCAGCTTAGGATCGAGACTACCAGGAGAAGAGACCCAGTACTTC. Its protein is CASSLGSRLPGEETQYF.

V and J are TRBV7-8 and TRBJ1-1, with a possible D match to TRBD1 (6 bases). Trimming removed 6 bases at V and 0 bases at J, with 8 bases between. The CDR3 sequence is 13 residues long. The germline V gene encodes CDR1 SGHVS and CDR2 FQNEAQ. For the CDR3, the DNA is TGTGCCAGCAGACAGGGAATGAACACTGAAGCTTTCTTT. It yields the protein CASRQGMNTEAFF.